Shown below are 15 T cell receptor beta chains from a single sample sequenced in a study of long-term antiretroviral therapy in people with HIV. The assay used was immunoSEQ (version v3.0), run at survey level. The data were produced by immunoSEQ multiplex PCR, yet TCRdb's version contains in-frame clones alone and is incomplete. The table includes about 50,000 clones, around 84% detected once. The input for sequencing was unsorted PBMCs, taken 0.8 years after starting antiretroviral therapy. Every receptor here comes from a woman between 18 and 29 years old with HIV.

This chain connects TRBV15 to TRBJ2-3; 8 bases are shared with TRBD1. This CDR3 comprises 16 residues. V lost 0 bases and J lost 3; bases outside the gene matches: 5. Germline V gene data show CDR1 as LNHNV and CDR2 as YYDKDF (reference sequence). The CDR3 DNA sequence: TGTGCCACCAGCAGAGATCCGGGACAGGCAACAGATACGCAGTATTTT. It encodes CATSRDPGQATDTQYF.

This clone occurred a few times. The same CDR3 also results from other DNA sequences found in this sample. The V gene is TRBV5-1, the J gene TRBJ2-3; no clear D gene. The CDR3 spans 14 residues. CDR1 and CDR2 from the germline V gene are SGHRS and YFSETQ. V was trimmed by 2 bases and J by 0 bases, leaving 7 bases between them. The CDR3 protein is CASSLEFSTDTQYF. As DNA, the CDR3 is TGCGCCAGCAGCTTAGAGTTTAGCACAGATACGCAGTATTTT.

The chain links TRBV6-5 to TRBJ1-1, with D tentatively TRBD1 (6 bases). The CDR3 covers 13 residues. Germline values: CDR1 MNHEY, CDR2 SVGAGI. V dropped 6 bases and J dropped 1 base, with 9 bases sitting between them. Here the CDR3 reads CASSRGPNTEAFF. For the CDR3, the DNA is TGTGCCAGCAGCAGGGGACCGAACACTGAAGCTTTCTTT.

This chain uses TRBV7-9 with TRBJ2-7, with no clear D. There are 15 residues in the CDR3. The germline V gene has CDR1 SEHNR and CDR2 FQNEAQ (reference sequence). The V end was cut by 5 bases, the J end by 6 bases, with 20 bases between. The CDR3 region is CASSHHPGLAAEQYF. The CDR3 DNA sequence: TGTGCCAGCAGCCACCACCCCGGGCTGGCCGCCGAGCAGTACTTC.

The chain combines TRBV11-2 with TRBJ1-1; possibly TRBD1 for D (5 bases). The CDR3 length is 15 residues. Germline assignment: CDR1 SGHAT and CDR2 FQNNGV. V was pared by 2 bases and J by 4 bases, with 14 bases between. Written as DNA, the CDR3 is TGTGCCAGCAGCTTAAATCCCGGGGGTAGCACTGAAGCTTTCTTT. Its protein is CASSLNPGGSTEAFF.

The chain couples TRBV10-3 to TRBJ1-1, with TRBD1 matching over 9 bases. The CDR3 covers 15 residues. Germline trimming cut 5 bases from V and 4 bases from J; bases unmatched to any gene: 8. Germline lookup yields CDR1 ENHRY and CDR2 SYGVKD. CDR3 sequence (DNA): TGTGCCATCAGTAGGGGACAGGGATTCACCACTGAAGCTTTCTTT. Amino acid sequence: CAISRGQGFTTEAFF.

The J gene is TRBJ1-5, the V gene TRBV28, with 10 bases that match TRBD1. CDR1 and CDR2 from the germline V gene are MDHEN and SYDVKM. J was trimmed by 7 bases and V by 6 bases; bases with no gene match: 6. This CDR3 comprises 14 residues. Written as DNA, the CDR3 is TGTGCCAGCAGGGGGACAGGGGTAAAGCAGCCCCAGCATTTT. Residues: CASRGTGVKQPQHF. The full variable domain, completed using reference TRBV28 and TRBJ1-5, is DVKVTQSSRYLVKRTGEKVFLECVQDMDHENMFWYRQDPGLGLRLIYFSYDVKMKEKGDIPEGYSVSREKKERFSLILESASTNQTSMYLCASRGTGVKQPQHFGDGTRLSIL.

The V gene is TRBV11-3, the J gene TRBJ2-1; 15 nucleotides match TRBD2. Unmatched junction bases numbered 6, after V lost 4 bases and J lost 5 bases. Germline V gene lookup returns CDR1 SGHNT and CDR2 YENEEA. There are 17 residues in the CDR3. The CDR3 sequence is CASSYRGTSGGNNEQFF. In DNA form, the CDR3 reads TGTGCCAGCAGCTACCGAGGGACTAGCGGGGGGAACAATGAGCAGTTCTTC.

The gene calls are TRBV6-1 and TRBJ2-2, with D unresolved. The CDR3 sequence is 14 residues long. CDR1 and CDR2 from the germline V gene are MNHNS and SASEGT. V gave up 8 bases and J gave up 1 base, with 11 bases separating them. CDR3 coding DNA: TGTGCCAGCTCGGGCAGAAGGAACACCGGGGAGCTGTTTTTT. Amino acids: CASSGRRNTGELFF.

This chain joins TRBV19 and TRBJ2-2; 8 nucleotides align to TRBD2. Germline V gene lookup returns CDR1 LNHDA and CDR2 SQIVND (reference sequence). With 5 bases clipped from V and 4 bases from J, the junction kept 21 bases outside the gene matches. The CDR3 covers 20 residues. CDR3 coding DNA: TGTGCCAGTAGTCCCCCCGCCAGATTGGGGATCGCGGGGGGCACCGGGGAGCTGTTTTTT. Its protein is CASSPPARLGIAGGTGELFF.

The gene calls are TRBV9 and TRBJ2-7, with 8 bases that match TRBD2. With V trimmed by 0 bases and J by 5 bases, 4 bases remained unmatched. The CDR3 has 14 amino acids. Per germline, CDR1 SGDLS and CDR2 YYNGEE. The CDR3 nucleotides are TGTGCCAGCAGCGTAGTCGGTAGCGGGGACGAGCAGTACTTC. It specifies CASSVVGSGDEQYF.

The chain is built from TRBV19 and TRBJ2-5; 13 nucleotides agree with TRBD2. Looked up from germline, CDR1 is LNHDA and CDR2 is SQIVND (reference sequence). Trimming removed 3 bases from V and 6 bases from J; junction bases left unmatched: 10. The CDR3 loop spans 17 amino acids. The DNA of the CDR3 is TGTGCCAGTAGTATCCGGGGGACTAGCGGGATAGTAAAGACCCAGTACTTC. Amino acid sequence: CASSIRGTSGIVKTQYF.

The DNA of the CDR3 is TGTGCCAGCAGCTACTATGGGAACACTGAAGCTTTCTTT. Its protein product is CASSYYGNTEAFF. The chain combines TRBV27 with TRBJ1-1; D uncertain. The CDR3 covers 13 residues. Trimming stripped 6 bases from V and 1 base from J, with 9 bases between. The germline CDR1 and CDR2 sequences are MNHEY and SMNVEV (reference sequence).

This chain connects TRBV7-9 to TRBJ2-5, with 11 bases aligning to TRBD2. Trimming removed 3 bases from V and 6 bases from J; junction bases left unmatched: 9. The length of the CDR3 is 16 residues. Germline-derived CDR1 and CDR2 are SEHNR and FQNEAQ (reference sequence). Written as DNA, the CDR3 is TGTGCCAGCAGCTTCAAACTAGCGGGAGACGACAAGACCCAGTACTTC. Encoded protein: CASSFKLAGDDKTQYF.

The genes are TRBV19 and TRBJ2-7, with 8 positions matching TRBD1. Trimming removed 5 bases from V and 1 base from J; junction bases left unmatched: 4. In germline, CDR1 is LNHDA, CDR2 SQIVND (reference sequence). The CDR3 runs 14 residues. The DNA for the CDR3 is TGTGCCAGTAGTCTCCGGGACAGGTCCTACGAGCAGTACTTC. Translating gives CASSLRDRSYEQYF.